This TCR beta chain emerged from a study of T cells after yellow fever vaccination. A note on this clonotype: The antigen remains undetermined.

V was clipped by 4 bases and J by 3 bases; unmatched bases: 7. This CDR3 is 16 amino acids long. CDR1 is MGHDK and CDR2 is SYGVNS in the germline V gene. Study-level points and caveats: A small proportion of clonotypes was detected in both the CD4 and CD8 compartments.

Each CDR3 protein is one row after TCRdb ran MiXCR on the 5' RACE reads. Altogether 500,000 to 650,000 distinct CDR3 sequences are present, 9% to 15% being singletons, with the ten largest covering 14% to 15%. This TCR was recovered from a man between 25 and 39 years old who received the YFV17D yellow fever vaccine. V and J are TRBV25-1 and TRBJ2-1, with 9 bases aligning to TRBD1. The sequenced sample was PBMCs, obtained on the day of the yellow fever booster vaccination. The chain's CDR3 is CASSAGTGKLYNEQFF. CDR3 bases: TGTGCCAGCAGTGCTGGGACAGGGAAACTCTACAATGAGCAGTTCTTC.